The T cell receptor (beta chain) described here comes from a study of cytomegalovirus exposure and HLA in healthy donors. The CDR3 consists of 14 residues. CDR1 and CDR2 from the germline V gene are SGHVS and FNYEAQ. Concerning this clone: One end of the junction fails to match germline, which may point to a read error.

The primer mix had 60 Vbeta and 13 Jbeta primers. Measured with immunoSEQ multiplex PCR; TCRdb has only the in-frame clones, and not every one. The table records roughly 120,000 clones, 65% to 90% of them present only once. The chain combines TRBV7-6 with TRBJ2-3; 10 nucleotides match TRBD2. This TCR was sampled from a woman aged 30 to 39 in good health and CMV-seronegative. Sequenced material: PBMCs. CDR3 DNA sequence: TGTGCCAGCAGCCTAGCGGGAGGCACAGATACGCAGTATTTT. Protein product: CASSLAGGTDTQYF.